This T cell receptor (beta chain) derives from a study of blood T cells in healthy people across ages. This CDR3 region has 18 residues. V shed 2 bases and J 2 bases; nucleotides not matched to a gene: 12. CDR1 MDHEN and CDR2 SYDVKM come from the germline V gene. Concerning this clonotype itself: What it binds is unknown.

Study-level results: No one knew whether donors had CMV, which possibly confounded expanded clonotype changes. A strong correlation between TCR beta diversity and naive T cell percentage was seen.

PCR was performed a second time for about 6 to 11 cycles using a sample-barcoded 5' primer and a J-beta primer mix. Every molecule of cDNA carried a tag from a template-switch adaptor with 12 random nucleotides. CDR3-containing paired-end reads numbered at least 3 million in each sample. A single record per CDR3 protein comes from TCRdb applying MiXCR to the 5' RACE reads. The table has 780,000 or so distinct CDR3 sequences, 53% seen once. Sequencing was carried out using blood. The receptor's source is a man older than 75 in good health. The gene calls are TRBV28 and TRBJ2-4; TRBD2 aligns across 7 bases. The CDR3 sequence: CASSLGLAEVETKNIQYF. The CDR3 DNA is TGTGCCAGCAGTTTAGGGCTAGCGGAGGTTGAGACCAAAAACATTCAGTACTTC.